The T cell receptor beta chain described here comes from a study of blood T cell repertoires in COVID-19. On the study more broadly: Samples taken during acute and convalescent COVID-19 were collected in the United States, Italy and Spain.

The CDR3 runs to 11 residues. Germline trimming cut 5 bases from V and 3 bases from J; bases unmatched to any gene: 0. Germline V gene sequence: CDR1 GTSNPN, CDR2 SVGIG (reference sequence). Per the original methods: Quantification of nucleated cells was approximated via reference gene primer amplification. Assay: immunoSEQ multiplex PCR; the TCRdb copy retains only in-frame clones and omits some. The V and J calls and the clone size are those of that table, but D and trimming were determined from the DNA. The sample includes about 48,000 clones, around 86% of them seen just once. This rearrangement joins TRBV30 to TRBJ1-2, with TRBD1 matching 7 bases. The material sequenced was peripheral blood. The receptor was isolated from a human donor in a cohort sampled during active COVID-19. The CDR3 reads CAWGQDYGYTF. In DNA, the CDR3 is TGTGCCTGGGGACAGGACTATGGCTACACCTTC.